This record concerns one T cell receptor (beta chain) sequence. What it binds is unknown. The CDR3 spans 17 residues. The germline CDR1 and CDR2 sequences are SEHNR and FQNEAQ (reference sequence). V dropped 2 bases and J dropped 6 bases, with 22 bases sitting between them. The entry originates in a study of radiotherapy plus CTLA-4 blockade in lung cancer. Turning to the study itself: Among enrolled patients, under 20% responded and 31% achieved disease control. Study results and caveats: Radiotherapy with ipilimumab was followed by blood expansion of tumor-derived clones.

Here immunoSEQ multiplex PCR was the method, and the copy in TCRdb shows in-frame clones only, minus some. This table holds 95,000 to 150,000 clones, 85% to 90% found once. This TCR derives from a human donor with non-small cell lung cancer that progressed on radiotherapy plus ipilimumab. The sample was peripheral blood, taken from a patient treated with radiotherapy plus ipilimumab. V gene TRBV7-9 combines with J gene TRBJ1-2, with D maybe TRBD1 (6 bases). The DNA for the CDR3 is TGTGCCAGCAGCTTACGGCCGCGAGGAACAGGGTCGGATGGCTACACCTTC. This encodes CASSLRPRGTGSDGYTF.